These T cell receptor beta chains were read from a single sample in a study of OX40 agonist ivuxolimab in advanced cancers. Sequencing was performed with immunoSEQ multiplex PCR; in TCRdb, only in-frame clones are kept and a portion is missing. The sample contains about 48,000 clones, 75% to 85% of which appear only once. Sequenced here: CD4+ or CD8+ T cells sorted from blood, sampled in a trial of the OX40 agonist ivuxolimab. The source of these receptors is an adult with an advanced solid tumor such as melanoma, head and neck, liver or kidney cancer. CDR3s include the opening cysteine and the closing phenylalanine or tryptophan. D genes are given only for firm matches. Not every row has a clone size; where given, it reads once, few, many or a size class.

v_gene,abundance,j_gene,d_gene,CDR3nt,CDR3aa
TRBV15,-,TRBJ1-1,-,TGTGCCACCAGCCGCCCCCGCTACCGGAACACTGAAGCTTTCTTT,CATSRPRYRNTEAFF
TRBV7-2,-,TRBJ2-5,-,TGTGCCAGCAGCTCAGGTTGGCGGGGTCAAGAGACCCAGTACTTC,CASSSGWRGQETQYF
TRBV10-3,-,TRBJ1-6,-,TGTGCCATCAGAGCAGGACAGACCAATTCACCCCTCCACTTT,CAIRAGQTNSPLHF
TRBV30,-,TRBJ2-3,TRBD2,TGTGCCTGGAGTACAGCGGGGTGGTCAACGCAGTATTTT,CAWSTAGWSTQYF
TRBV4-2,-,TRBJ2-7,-,TGTGCCAGCAGCCGGGACGAAGGACAGACCTACGAGCAGTACTTC,CASSRDEGQTYEQYF
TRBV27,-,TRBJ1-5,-,TGTGCCAGCAGTTCTGAAGGGGATCAGCCCCAGCATTTT,CASSSEGDQPQHF
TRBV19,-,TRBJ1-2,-,TGTGCCAGTAGTGACCCGGGACGAAACTATGGCTACACCTTC,CASSDPGRNYGYTF
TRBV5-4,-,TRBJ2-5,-,TGTGCCAGCGGGAACAGGGTATCCCAAGAGACCCAGTACTTC,CASGNRVSQETQYF
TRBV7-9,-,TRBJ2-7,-,TGTGCCAGCAGCTTTTCGGAGTTGTACTTC,CASSFSELYF
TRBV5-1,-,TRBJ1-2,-,TGCGCCAGCAGCTTGGCGCGGGCAGGGAGATACTATGGCTACACCTTC,CASSLARAGRYYGYTF
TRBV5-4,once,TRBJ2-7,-,TGTGCCAGCAGCCCACAGGGACCCCGGGCCGAGCAGTACTTC,CASSPQGPRAEQYF
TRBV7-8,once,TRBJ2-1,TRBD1,TGTGCCAGCAGCCCCCGACAGGGTTCGTACAATGAGCAGTTCTTC,CASSPRQGSYNEQFF
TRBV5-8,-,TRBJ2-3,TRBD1,TGCGCCAGCAGCTTGAAGGGGGCTGGAGATACGCAGTATTTT,CASSLKGAGDTQYF
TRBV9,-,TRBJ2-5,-,TGTGCCAGCAGCGTCAGGGGGGGAGTCGGCGAGTTCCAGTACTTC,CASSVRGGVGEFQYF
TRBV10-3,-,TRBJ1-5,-,TGTGCCATCAGTGAGGGGGGCGGTGGTGTTCAGCCCCAGCATTTT,CAISEGGGGVQPQHF
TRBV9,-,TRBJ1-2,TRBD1,TGTGCCAGCAGGAGAGGGGACAGCAACTATGGCTACACCTTC,CASRRGDSNYGYTF
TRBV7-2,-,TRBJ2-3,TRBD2,TGTGCCAGCAGCCTCGGACTAGCTATGGGCACAGATACGCAGTATTTT,CASSLGLAMGTDTQYF
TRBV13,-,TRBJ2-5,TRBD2,TGTGCCAGCAGCGATCTCCATAGCGGGGGGCAAGAGACCCAGTACTTC,CASSDLHSGGQETQYF
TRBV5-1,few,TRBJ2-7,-,TGCGCCAGCAGCTTGACAGTCCTAAGCTCCTACGAGCAGTACTTC,CASSLTVLSSYEQYF
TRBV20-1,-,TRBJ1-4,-,TGCAGTGCTAGGGAAGTCGAAAAACTGTTTTTT,CSAREVEKLFF
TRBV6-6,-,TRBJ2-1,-,TGTGCCAGCAGTTACCGCCGATATGGTGAGCAGTTCTTC,CASSYRRYGEQFF
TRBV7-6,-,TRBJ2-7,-,TGTGCCAGCAGCTTACGGACAGAGTCCTACGAGCAGTACTTC,CASSLRTESYEQYF
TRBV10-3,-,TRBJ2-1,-,TGTGCCATCAGTGAGTCTGGTCGGGGCGCTGACAATGAGCAGTTCTTC,CAISESGRGADNEQFF
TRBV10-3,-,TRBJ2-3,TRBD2,TGTGCCATCAGTGCGACTAGCGGGGGGGCCTATACGCAGTATTTT,CAISATSGGAYTQYF
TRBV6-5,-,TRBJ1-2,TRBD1,TGTGCCAGCAGCCAAGGACAGGGGGGCGGCTACACCTTC,CASSQGQGGGYTF
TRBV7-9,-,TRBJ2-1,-,TGTGCCAGCAGCTTACCAACGGGGACACCGACCTACAATGAGCAGTTCTTC,CASSLPTGTPTYNEQFF
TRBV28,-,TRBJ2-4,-,TGTGCCAGCAGTTCCTTGGGGGAAGCCAAAAACATTCAGTACTTC,CASSSLGEAKNIQYF
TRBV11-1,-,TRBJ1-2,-,TGTGCCAGCTCTTTGGACAGAAAAATAGGCTACACCTTC,CASSLDRKIGYTF
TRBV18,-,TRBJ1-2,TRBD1,TGTGCCAGCTCACCATCGGACAGGGTGTTAGTCTATGGCTACACCTTC,CASSPSDRVLVYGYTF
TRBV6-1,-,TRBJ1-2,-,TGTGCCAGCACCCTTACAGGAGACGGAGGCTACACCTTC,CASTLTGDGGYTF
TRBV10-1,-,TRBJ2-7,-,TGCGCCAGACGAATTACGGGAACCCAAAGGAGTTGTTACGAGCAGTACTTC,CARRITGTQRSCYEQYF
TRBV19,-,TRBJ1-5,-,TGTGCCAGTAGCCCCTACCGGGGCCAGGGACAGCCCCAGCATTTT,CASSPYRGQGQPQHF